This record looks at one T cell receptor beta chain sequence and its context. A few counts support this clonotype. Its cognate antigen has yet to be identified. It has no much larger one-base neighbor in the sample; base qualities were not kept. CDR1 and CDR2 are drawn from the germline V gene (reference sequence): DFQATT, SNEGSKA. The CDR3 measures 10 amino acids from cysteine to phenylalanine. Only CDR3 DNA remains: 30 bases, in frame from the first base. Deletion took 6 bases off V and 5 bases off J, with a span of 5 bases between the germline ends. Every donor in the study was a healthy Caucasian. Three pairs of female monozygotic twins, all aged about 18 to 29 years, made up the twin cohort. Positive isolation kits from Invitrogen were used to isolate CD4+ and CD8+ T cell populations. This entry belongs to a study of identical twins (dated by TCRdb to the mid-2010s). Broadly, across the study: TCR alpha and beta repertoires from monozygotic twins, unrelated adults of various ages and cord blood were deep-sequenced to test whether fetal clonotypes persist. To rule out contamination, replicate twin experiments were performed at different times with different library preparation protocols. Study-wide findings and limitations: In beta out-of-frame sequences, excess twin sharing was weaker, because having fewer shared sequences lowered the signal-to-noise ratio. Fewer insertions were carried by abundant cord blood beta clonotypes, a similar but weaker trend appeared in young adult naive repertoires, and no such trend appeared in memory repertoires. Zero-insertion analyses could be partly confounded by invariant T cells such as MAIT and iNKT, although diverse VJ usage argued against such confounding for most clonotypes. In monozygotic twins, out-of-frame TCR alpha sharing was systematically underestimated by recombination models, although the models agreed with sharing between unrelated individuals. Because the same donors could not be followed over many years, the conclusions relied on cross-sectional statistical analysis. Compared with coincidental sharing between unrelated individuals, out-of-frame TCR alpha sequences shared between twins had an excess of sequences with low generation probability.

The protocol used for the library was 5' RACE. Reads for this sample came from an Illumina HiSeq 2000. Template switching added a universal primer binding site, and the final cDNA carried a unique molecular identifier that allowed TCR cDNA molecules to be counted accurately. Specific primers in the conserved constant-segment region were used to synthesize first-strand cDNA for the TCR alpha and beta chains. To control for contamination, every cDNA library was double barcoded, receiving both a SMART-Mk sample barcode and Illumina barcodes. Two successive PCR steps introduced TruSeq adapter sequences along with Illumina sample barcodes. TCR alpha and beta cDNA libraries were sequenced on the Illumina HiSeq platform with custom primers. On the study's bioinformatics: Unique molecular identifiers were extracted from raw reads with MiGEC, and CDR3 positions were determined with MiXCR. For each individual, recombination models were inferred using an EM algorithm with the repgenHMM and IGoR tools. The analysis of shared clonotypes was done with the tcR package in R, with sharing normalized by the product of cloneset sizes. To study raw recombination free of thymic and clonal selection effects, out-of-frame nonproductive sequences were analyzed. TCRdb reanalyzed the raw reads on its own, using fastp at Q25 for trimming and MiXCR for clone calling, and kept in-frame beta chains. Every entry covers one CDR3 protein and lists the most common genes and DNA from its rows. The authors' filters were not applied to this entry. Present in this sample are about 190,000 distinct CDR3 sequences, about 16% of which were seen just once. Around 40% of the sample lies in the top ten.

This sample was also put to use in a study of T cells expressing NK-cell markers. Taken from the second paper: TCR beta-chain repertoires were profiled in sorted CD3+CD56+NKG2C+, CD3+CD56+NKG2C- and CD3+CD56-NKG2C+ T-cell subsets from fewer than 10 donors. Among the eight sequenced donors, only one was HCMV-seronegative, while the other seven were HCMV-seropositive. To restrict sorting to alphabetaTCR-expressing T cells, an anti-gammadeltaTCR antibody was added in several experiments. In several donors, the dominant CD3+CD56+NKG2C+ clonotypes were found to rank among the top 10 CD8+ clonotypes and to make up roughly 1.0-7.5% of CD8+ T cells. Those dominant clonotypes were again the most abundant among CD3+CD56-NKG2C+ cells in a handful of donors, at about 25-60.1%. Whether the expanded NKG2C-expressing T cell clones were specific for HCMV antigens remained unclear. All eight donors whose samples were sequenced were randomly selected healthy volunteers, three of them men and five women. HCMV-specific IgG was detected in serum with a commercial ELISA kit to determine HCMV serostatus. MIGEC was used to demultiplex reads and group the reads by UMI, and MiTCR was used to assemble and quantify clonotypes. To remove erroneous sequences, TCR cDNA sequences were retained only when supported by two or more reads. Downstream repertoire analysis used the tcR package, and clonotypes were matched across fractions by CDR3 nucleotide sequence plus V segment. VDJmatch was used to annotate antigen specificity against VDJdb, with one amino acid substitution in CDR3 allowed.

The sequence derives from a woman under 30 in good health. Source material: CD8+ T cells sorted from blood. The sequence is built from TRBV20-1 and TRBJ2-1; the D gene cannot be resolved reliably. The base sequence is TGCAGTGCGGCTGACAATGAGCAGTTCTTC. This yields the protein CSAADNEQFF.